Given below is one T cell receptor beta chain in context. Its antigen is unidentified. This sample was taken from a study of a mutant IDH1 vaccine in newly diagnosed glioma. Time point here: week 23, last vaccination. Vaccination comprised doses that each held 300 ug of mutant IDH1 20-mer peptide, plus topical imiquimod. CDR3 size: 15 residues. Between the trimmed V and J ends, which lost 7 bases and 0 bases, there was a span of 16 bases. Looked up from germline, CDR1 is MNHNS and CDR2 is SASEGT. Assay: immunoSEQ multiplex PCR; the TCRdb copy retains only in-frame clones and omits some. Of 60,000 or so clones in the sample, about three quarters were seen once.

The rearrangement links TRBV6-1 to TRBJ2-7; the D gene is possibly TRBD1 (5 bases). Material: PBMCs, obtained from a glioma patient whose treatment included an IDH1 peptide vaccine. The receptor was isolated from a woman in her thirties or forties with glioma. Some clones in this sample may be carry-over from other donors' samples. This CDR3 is CASTVQGRSSYEQYF. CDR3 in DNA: TGTGCCAGCACGGTGCAGGGCCGAAGCTCCTACGAGCAGTACTTC.